Shown below are 18 T cell receptor beta chains from a single sample sequenced in a study of PD-L1 blockade in urothelial cancer. Repertoires were generated with immunoSEQ multiplex PCR, while TCRdb's copy carries only in-frame clones and drops some. Of approximately 100,000 clones listed, about 90% were seen once; the top ten hold approximately 1%. Sample: PBMCs, taken around atezolizumab (anti-PD-L1) treatment. The receptors derive from a woman older than 75 with urothelial cancer.

The chain links TRBV9 to TRBJ2-1; 13 nucleotides line up with TRBD2. The CDR3 runs 18 residues. Germline lookup yields CDR1 SGDLS and CDR2 YYNGEE. The ends lost 2 bases at V and 5 bases at J; junction bases unmatched: 10. The CDR3 region is CASSVGTSGAAGDNEQFF. In DNA form, the CDR3 reads TGTGCCAGCAGCGTGGGGACTAGCGGGGCCGCGGGGGACAATGAGCAGTTCTTC. Full variable domain (missing parts from reference TRBV9 and TRBJ2-1): DSGVTQTPKHLITATGQRVTLRCSPRSGDLSVYWYQQSLDQGLQFLIQYYNGEERAKGNILERFSAQQFPDLHSELNLSSLELGDSALYFCASSVGTSGAAGDNEQFFGPGTRLTVL.

The chain recombines TRBV11-2 with TRBJ1-1; D ambiguous. The CDR3 is 13 amino acids. With 0 bases removed from V and 4 bases from J, the gap between germline ends came to 6 bases. Germline V gene sequence: CDR1 SGHAT, CDR2 FQNNGV. CDR3 sequence: CASSLERVTEAFF. In nucleotides, the CDR3 is TGTGCCAGCAGCTTAGAGAGGGTCACTGAAGCTTTCTTT.

This rearrangement joins TRBV7-8 to TRBJ2-5; no definite D call. Trimming left V 5 bases short and J 2 bases short, with 12 bases between. The CDR3 has 14 residues. Germline V CDR1 and CDR2: SGHVS, FQNEAQ. The CDR3 reads CASSRRLAQETQYF. CDR3 DNA sequence: TGTGCCAGCAGCCGACGACTTGCACAAGAGACCCAGTACTTC.

This clone was seen a single time. V and J are TRBV5-4 and TRBJ2-7, with TRBD2 matching 8 bases. After removal of 4 bases from V and 2 bases from J, the junction contained 11 bases not matched to a gene. CDR3 size: 16 residues. From germline, CDR1 is SGHNT and CDR2 YYREEE (reference sequence). CDR3 region: CASSAAGSGAPYEQYF. The CDR3 DNA reads TGTGCCAGCAGCGCGGCGGGTAGCGGGGCCCCCTACGAGCAGTACTTC.

The chain recombines TRBV19 with TRBJ1-5, with D unclear. CDR1 is LNHDA, CDR2 SQIVND, per germline (reference sequence). Trimming took 5 bases from V and 4 from J, leaving 9 bases between them. The length of the CDR3 is 13 residues. This CDR3 reads CASSYRPNQPQHF. CDR3 nucleotide sequence: TGTGCCAGTAGTTACAGACCAAATCAGCCCCAGCATTTT.

This clone was recorded only once. This chain joins TRBV19 and TRBJ1-1, with TRBD1 matching over 8 bases. The ends lost 11 bases at V and 7 bases at J; junction bases unmatched: 6. Germline loops: CDR1 LNHDA, CDR2 SQIVND (reference sequence). The CDR3 runs to 11 residues. The CDR3 DNA reads TGTGCCGGAGTACAGGGGGGTGAAGCTTTCTTT. Its protein product is CAGVQGGEAFF.

The chain is built from TRBV9 and TRBJ2-1; TRBD2 might be the D (5 bases). The CDR3 has 13 amino acids. V lost 4 bases and J 5 bases, leaving 10 bases between the germline ends. CDR1 and CDR2 from the germline V gene are SGDLS and YYNGEE. The CDR3 bases are TGTGCCAGCAGCCCAGAGACTAACAATGAGCAGTTCTTC. Its translation is CASSPETNNEQFF.

The gene calls are TRBV28 and TRBJ1-4; 7 bases align to TRBD1. The CDR3 is 16 amino acids. From germline, CDR1 is MDHEN and CDR2 SYDVKM. J was trimmed by 14 bases and V by 1 base; bases with no gene match: 16. The CDR3 protein is CASSLLKTGVGEVLFF. As DNA, the CDR3 is TGTGCCAGCAGTTTATTAAAAACAGGGGTCGGGGAGGTCCTGTTTTTT. Variable domain in full (rest from reference TRBV28 and TRBJ1-4): DVKVTQSSRYLVKRTGEKVFLECVQDMDHENMFWYRQDPGLGLRLIYFSYDVKMKEKGDIPEGYSVSREKKERFSLILESASTNQTSMYLCASSLLKTGVGEVLFFGSGTQLSVL.

The chain links TRBV12-1 to TRBJ2-1; TRBD1, the D gene given by the table, was not confirmed from the DNA. TRBV12-1 is tagged as a pseudogene. The CDR3 is 20 residues long. CDR3 residues: CASSSWGRRDRGRVRDEQFF. DNA for the CDR3: TGTGCCAGCAGCTCTTGGGGGCGACGGGACAGGGGAAGAGTGAGGGATGAGCAGTTCTTC.

CDR3 sequence (DNA): TGTGCCAGTACCGTGGGGCAAAGCTATGGCTACACCTTC. This sequence encodes CASTVGQSYGYTF. The gene calls are TRBV19 and TRBJ1-2; D might be TRBD1 (5 bases). This CDR3 has 13 residues. CDR1 is LNHDA and CDR2 is SQIVND in the germline V gene (reference sequence). Trimming pared 7 bases from V and 4 bases from J, leaving 13 bases between.

The V call is TRBV6-6, the J call TRBJ1-1; unclear D gene. V lost 4 bases and J 1 base, leaving 10 bases between the germline ends. Per the germline V gene, CDR1 is MNHNY and CDR2 is SVGAGI (reference sequence). This CDR3 has 14 residues. The CDR3, as DNA: TGTGCCAGCAGTTCCGCGGGTGCGAACACTGAAGCTTTCTTT. It translates to CASSSAGANTEAFF.

Worth noting for this clone: A read error may account for a junction end that differs from germline. This chain connects TRBV5-1 to TRBJ2-5; a weak D match, TRBD2 (6 bases). The CDR3 consists of 15 residues. The germline V gene encodes CDR1 SGHRS and CDR2 YFSETQ. The CDR3 nucleotides read TGCGCCAGCAGTTTGGGGCGGGACCTTCAAGAGACCCAGTACTTC. Translation gives CASSLGRDLQETQYF.

V gene TRBV30 combines with J gene TRBJ2-1, with 7 bases matching TRBD2. The V gene end was trimmed by 1 base and the J gene end by 2 bases; junction bases not matched to a gene: 5. In germline, CDR1 is GTSNPN, CDR2 SVGIG (reference sequence). The CDR3 has 15 residues. CDR3: CAWSGGGRAYNEQFF. The CDR3, as DNA: TGTGCCTGGAGTGGTGGAGGGAGGGCCTACAATGAGCAGTTCTTC.

The chain links TRBV2 to TRBJ2-7; 9 positions match TRBD1. The ends lost 6 bases at V and 2 bases at J; junction bases unmatched: 5. CDR1 is SNHLY, CDR2 FYNNEI, per germline. There are 14 residues in the CDR3. In nucleotides, the CDR3 is TGTGCCAGCAGAGCCGGGACAGGGACCTACGAGCAGTACTTC. Encoded protein: CASRAGTGTYEQYF.

The chain recombines TRBV5-4 with TRBJ1-4; the D is unclear. CDR1 and CDR2 from the germline V gene are SGHNT and YYREEE (reference sequence). The CDR3 sequence is 14 residues long. V lost 1 base and J lost 11, with 15 bases in between. The DNA of the CDR3 is TGTGCCAGCAGCTTGAAAAGTGAGAGAACGAAACTGTTTTTT. Its translation is CASSLKSERTKLFF.

The J gene is TRBJ1-1, the V gene TRBV5-1, with D uncertain. This CDR3 has 14 residues. Germline-derived CDR1 and CDR2 are SGHRS and YFSETQ. Trimming left V 0 bases short and J 3 bases short, with 9 bases between. The CDR3 sequence is CASSLGLGDTEAFF. CDR3 coding DNA: TGCGCCAGCAGCTTGGGCCTCGGGGACACTGAAGCTTTCTTT.

The V and J genes are TRBV5-1 and TRBJ2-7; TRBD2 agrees at 7 bases. Unmatched junction bases numbered 2, after V lost 2 bases and J lost 3 bases. The CDR3 is 13 amino acids. Looked up from germline, CDR1 is SGHRS and CDR2 is YFSETQ. The CDR3 coding sequence is TGCGCCAGCAGCTTCGGGACTAACTACGAGCAGTACTTC. Its protein product is CASSFGTNYEQYF.

The chain has TRBV18 and TRBJ1-5; D not resolved. Deletions cut 1 base from V and 6 bases from J, with 13 bases between. Germline CDR1 and CDR2: KGHSH and LQKENI. CDR3 size: 15 residues. CDR3 bases: TGTGCCAGCTCACCACGCGTAGTAGAGCGTCAGCCCCAGCATTTT. Translated, it gives CASSPRVVERQPQHF.